This is a list of T cell receptor beta chains from one sample in a study of T cell responses to AZD1222 COVID-19 vaccine. Libraries were prepared by immunoSEQ multiplex PCR; TCRdb keeps only in-frame clonotypes and omits some of them. The table shows about 110,000 clones, with about 92% occurring only once. The sequencing used peripheral blood, collected on day 0 of MenACWY control vaccination. The receptors stem from an adult in good health. CDR3s include the opening cysteine and the closing phenylalanine or tryptophan. Each record gives: V gene, J gene, clone size, D gene, CDR3 protein, CDR3 DNA. A D gene is named only where the DNA matches it firmly. Clone size, where shown, is once, few, many, or a class for clones that have expanded.

>TRBV19|TRBJ2-1|many|TRBD2
CASTLTSGDYNEQFF
TGTGCCAGTACCCTGACTAGCGGGGACTACAATGAGCAGTTCTTC
>TRBV5-6|TRBJ1-1|-|-
CASSLGRSENTEAFF
TGTGCCAGCAGCTTAGGGCGATCAGAGAACACTGAAGCTTTCTTT
>TRBV25-1|TRBJ2-7|once|-
CASSGQIYEQYF
TGTGCCAGCAGTGGGCAGATCTACGAGCAGTACTTC
>TRBV4-2|TRBJ2-1|-|TRBD2
CASSQSPGLAGESSYNEQFF
TGTGCCAGCAGCCAATCACCGGGACTAGCGGGGGAGAGCTCCTACAATGAGCAGTTCTTC
>TRBV6-1|TRBJ2-2|-|TRBD2
CASSGGTSGLSRSGELFF
TGTGCCAGCAGTGGGGGGACTAGCGGGCTCTCGAGATCCGGGGAGCTGTTTTTT
>TRBV7-9|TRBJ1-6|-|TRBD1
CASSTGTGISPLHF
TGTGCCAGCAGCACCGGGACAGGGATTTCACCCCTCCACTTT
>TRBV12-5|TRBJ1-1|-|-
CASGIRDGEAFF
TGTGCTAGTGGTATCCGGGACGGTGAAGCTTTCTTT
>TRBV2|TRBJ2-1|-|-
CASSVRAFRLSYNEQFF
TGTGCCAGCAGTGTCCGAGCGTTTCGTCTCTCCTACAATGAGCAGTTCTTC
>TRBV10-1|TRBJ2-5|few|-
CASSEGGGATQYF
TGCGCCAGCAGTGAAGGCGGAGGGGCGACCCAGTACTTC
>TRBV5-1|TRBJ2-3|-|TRBD2
CASSLNPSGGTDTQYF
TGCGCCAGCAGCCTGAACCCTAGCGGGGGCACAGATACGCAGTATTTT
>TRBV28|TRBJ1-2|-|TRBD1
CASSAYRGQNYGYTF
TGTGCCAGCAGTGCCTACAGGGGGCAAAACTATGGCTACACCTTC
>TRBV24-1|TRBJ1-1|-|TRBD1
CATSDRVLSMNTEAFF
TGTGCCACCAGCGACAGGGTACTCTCCATGAACACTGAAGCTTTCTTT
>TRBV7-3|TRBJ2-5|-|TRBD2
CASSLGTSGFQETQYF
TGTGCCAGCAGCCTTGGGACTAGCGGCTTCCAAGAGACCCAGTACTTC
>TRBV5-1|TRBJ1-5|-|TRBD1
CASSLGQGGNQPQHF
TGCGCCAGCAGCTTGGGACAGGGAGGCAATCAGCCCCAGCATTTT
>TRBV2|TRBJ2-2|-|-
CASSSFTGELFF
TGTGCCAGCAGTTCCTTTACCGGGGAGCTGTTTTTT
>TRBV3-1/TRBV3-2|TRBJ2-5|-|TRBD2
CASSSLAGGETQYF
TGTGCCAGCAGCAGCCTAGCGGGGGGGGAGACCCAGTACTTC
>TRBV12-5|TRBJ1-1|once|-
CASGLQERTEAFF
TGTGCTAGTGGTTTGCAGGAGCGGACTGAAGCTTTCTTT
>TRBV7-2|TRBJ2-3|-|TRBD2
CASSLAGLGGTSGTDTQYF
TGTGCCAGCAGCTTAGCCGGGTTGGGGGGGACTAGCGGTACAGATACGCAGTATTTT
>TRBV6-5|TRBJ1-1|-|-
CATHYGRGTEAFF
TGTGCCACCCACTATGGGCGCGGGACTGAAGCTTTCTTT
>TRBV19|TRBJ2-4|few|TRBD2
CASSSLLAGGLAKNIQYF
TGTGCCAGTAGTTCCCTCCTAGCGGGGGGCCTAGCCAAAAACATTCAGTACTTC
>TRBV29-1|TRBJ2-7|-|-
CSVANTGIVLGEQYF
TGCAGCGTGGCCAATACAGGGATAGTTTTGGGGGAGCAGTACTTC
>TRBV24-1|TRBJ1-5|-|-
CATSDLQNQPQHF
TGTGCCACCAGTGATTTGCAGAATCAGCCCCAGCATTTT
>TRBV9|TRBJ1-2|-|TRBD1
CASSSQGGRYGYTF
TGTGCCAGCAGCTCACAGGGGGGGAGATATGGCTACACCTTC
>TRBV7-9|TRBJ2-5|-|-
CASKAQDQETQYF
TGTGCCAGCAAGGCCCAGGACCAAGAGACCCAGTACTTC